A single sample is the source of the 15 T cell receptor beta chains below, sequenced in a study of CD8 T cells in Susac syndrome. Reverse transcription of about 0.5 to 1 ug RNA used random hexamers. TCRdb reanalysed the immunoSEQ multiplex PCR reads using MiXCR and keeps one entry per CDR3 protein. The sample lists a few hundred thousand distinct CDR3 sequences; roughly 85% were seen once. Material: CD8+ T cells from PBMCs. The receptor set was obtained from a human donor with multiple sclerosis.

This chain's CDR3 is CASSVGGVLYEQYF. CDR3 sequence (DNA): TGTGCCAGCAGTGTGGGCGGGGTACTCTACGAGCAGTACTTC. This chain uses TRBV2 with TRBJ2-7; D is perhaps TRBD2 (6 bases). Per the germline V gene, CDR1 is SNHLY and CDR2 is FYNNEI. CDR3 length: 14 residues. Between the trimmed V and J ends, which lost 4 bases and 3 bases, there was a span of 13 bases.

The chain couples TRBV28 to TRBJ1-5; the D gene is possibly TRBD1 (5 bases). The CDR3 has 17 amino acids. Germline CDR1 is MDHEN and CDR2 is SYDVKM. Deletions cut 2 bases from V and 6 bases from J, with 20 bases between. In DNA form, the CDR3 reads TGTGCCAGCAGTTTAAGGACACCTCTCCCCGGGGGTCAGCCCCAGCATTTT. This gives the protein CASSLRTPLPGGQPQHF.

The CDR3 loop is CSVVTGGQGELFF. The DNA for the CDR3 is TGCAGCGTGGTAACCGGTGGGCAGGGCGAACTGTTTTTT. The chain uses TRBV29-1 and TRBJ1-4, with a tentative D call TRBD1 (5 bases). Germline V lookup: CDR1 SQVTM, CDR2 ANQGSEA. This CDR3 is built from 13 residues. Trimming took 6 bases from V and 12 from J, leaving 20 bases between them.

With respect to this clonotype: A read error may produce the germline difference seen at one junction end. The chain links TRBV9 to TRBJ2-7; D is unclear. Germline V gives CDR1 SGDLS, CDR2 YYNGEE. This CDR3 region has 15 residues. Here the CDR3 DNA reads TGTGCCGGCAGCGTGACGCCTGGGGAAGGCTACGAGCAGTACTTC. It is translated as CAGSVTPGEGYEQYF.

V usage is TRBV19 and J usage is TRBJ1-5; D unresolved. The length of the CDR3 is 14 residues. V lost 6 bases to trimming and J lost 0 bases, with 9 bases between them. Germline V CDR1 and CDR2: LNHDA, SQIVND (reference sequence). As DNA, the CDR3 is TGTGCCAGTAGAAGCAGTAATAGCAATCAGCCCCAGCATTTT. Translated: CASRSSNSNQPQHF.

This clonotype was found once. The rearrangement joins TRBV9 to TRBJ2-3; 8 bases align to TRBD1. V trimming: 0 bases; J trimming: 6 bases; junction bases outside the gene matches: 3. This CDR3 has 14 residues. Per the germline V gene, CDR1 is SGDLS and CDR2 is YYNGEE. The CDR3 reads CASSVARGRDTQYF. DNA for the CDR3: TGTGCCAGCAGCGTAGCCAGGGGGCGGGATACGCAGTATTTT.

This sequence joins TRBV4-1 and TRBJ2-1, with TRBD2 matching over 10 bases. This CDR3 contains 17 residues. Losses at the gene ends were 5 bases for V and 3 bases for J; bases not matched to a gene: 10. Looked up from germline, CDR1 is MGHRA and CDR2 is YSYEKL. The CDR3: CASSLLSGGLIYNEQFF. The CDR3 nucleotides read TGCGCCAGCAGCTTACTTAGCGGGGGGCTCATCTACAATGAGCAGTTCTTC.

The chain couples TRBV4-1 to TRBJ2-2; 10 bases are shared with TRBD1. CDR3 size: 15 residues. Germline-derived CDR1 and CDR2 are MGHRA and YSYEKL. Losses at the gene ends were 6 bases for V and 5 bases for J; bases not matched to a gene: 6. The CDR3 loop is CASRHPGQGTGELFF. Written as DNA, the CDR3 is TGCGCCAGCAGGCATCCGGGACAGGGGACCGGGGAGCTGTTTTTT.

J is TRBJ2-2 and V is TRBV7-9; D remains unclear. The V gene's germline CDR1 is SEHNR and CDR2 FQNEAQ (reference sequence). CDR3 length: 14 amino acids. Trimming left V 2 bases short and J 6 bases short, with 10 bases between. As DNA, the CDR3 is TGTGCCAGCAGCTTACGATGGGGTGCCGGGGAGCTGTTTTTT. This translates into CASSLRWGAGELFF.

This chain connects TRBV4-1 to TRBJ2-1; D not resolved. Germline CDR1 and CDR2: MGHRA and YSYEKL. Between the trimmed V and J ends, which lost 2 bases and 5 bases, there was a span of 19 bases. This CDR3 has 17 residues. CDR3 in amino acids: CASSQYALGIKNNEQFF. CDR3 bases: TGCGCCAGCAGCCAATACGCTTTGGGGATAAAGAACAATGAGCAGTTCTTC.

With respect to this clonotype: Germline is not matched at one junction end, which may reflect a read error. The rearrangement links TRBV3-1 to TRBJ2-7; D is perhaps TRBD1 or TRBD2 (5 bases each). The germline V gene has CDR1 LGHDT and CDR2 YNNKEL (reference sequence). CDR3 length: 11 residues. The DNA of the CDR3 is TGTGCCAGCAGCCCAGGACGGGACCTTCACTTC. Its protein product is CASSPGRDLHF.

This clonotype was picked up one time. The rearrangement joins TRBV7-8 to TRBJ2-1; maybe TRBD2 (6 bases). The CDR3 is made up of 13 amino acids. Trimming took off 2 bases at V and 7 bases at J, with 9 bases between the two ends. CDR1 is SGHVS and CDR2 is FQNEAQ in the germline V gene. The CDR3, as DNA: TGTGCCAGCAGCTTACTAGCGCCAAATGAGCAGTTCTTC. This sequence encodes CASSLLAPNEQFF.

This rearrangement joins TRBV19 to TRBJ2-7; weak D call: TRBD1 (6 bases). The germline V gene encodes CDR1 LNHDA and CDR2 SQIVND (reference sequence). V was clipped by 3 bases and J by 0 bases, with 12 bases between them. The CDR3 totals 15 residues. This chain's CDR3 is CASSMTGSSSYEQYF. In DNA form, the CDR3 reads TGTGCCAGTAGTATGACAGGATCGAGCTCCTACGAGCAGTACTTC.

The V call is TRBV10-3, the J call TRBJ2-7, with TRBD2 as a possible D gene (5 bases). CDR1 is ENHRY and CDR2 is SYGVKD in the germline V gene. The CDR3 consists of 14 residues. The ends were cut back, 1 base at V and 6 bases at J, with 13 bases in the middle. The CDR3 loop is CAISELAPGGEQYF. In nucleotides, the CDR3 is TGTGCCATCAGTGAGTTGGCCCCCGGAGGCGAGCAGTACTTC.

This clonotype showed up just once. The chain joins TRBV7-9 to TRBJ1-1; D is unresolved. Germline V CDR1 and CDR2: SEHNR, FQNEAQ (reference sequence). This CDR3 spans 15 amino acids. Trimming cost V 6 bases and J 0 bases, with 14 bases left between them. CDR3 loop: CASSGEEAMNTEAFF. CDR3 sequence (DNA): TGTGCCAGCAGTGGAGAGGAGGCCATGAACACTGAAGCTTTCTTT. Full variable domain (missing parts from reference TRBV7-9 and TRBJ1-1): DTGVSQNPRHKITKRGQNVTFRCDPISEHNRLYWYRQTLGQGPEFLTYFQNEAQLEKSRLLSDRFSAERPKGSFSTLEIQRTEQGDSAMYLCASSGEEAMNTEAFFGQGTRLTVV.